The rows below give T cell receptor beta chains drawn from one sample of a study of T cell responses to AZD1222 COVID-19 vaccine. The assay was immunoSEQ multiplex PCR, and TCRdb's table has in-frame clones only and misses some. The sample contains under 150,000 clones, roughly nine tenths of which appear only once. The sample consisted of peripheral blood, taken 28 days after the second AZD1222 dose. These TCRs come from an adult who received the AZD1222 COVID-19 vaccine. CDR3s include the opening cysteine and the closing phenylalanine or tryptophan. A D gene is named only where the DNA matches it firmly. Where a row states a size, it is once, few, many or the class of an expanded clone; other rows omit it.

NA	NA	TRBV29-1	TRBJ2-3	CSVELYSDTQYF	TGCAGCGTTGAGTTATATTCAGATACGCAGTATTTT
once	NA	TRBV4-1	TRBJ1-2	CASSVAAGEKHGYTF	TGCGCCAGCAGCGTAGCCGCAGGGGAAAAGCATGGCTACACCTTC
NA	NA	TRBV6-2/TRBV6-3	TRBJ2-7	CASSYRDTYYEQYF	TGTGCCAGCAGTTACAGGGACACCTACTACGAGCAGTACTTC
NA	NA	TRBV11-3	TRBJ2-3	CASSNYRADTQYF	TGTGCCAGCAGCAACTACAGAGCAGATACGCAGTATTTT
NA	TRBD1	TRBV29-1	TRBJ1-1	CSAWTGGGTEAFF	TGCAGCGCTTGGACAGGGGGTGGCACTGAAGCTTTCTTT
NA	NA	TRBV7-2	TRBJ2-1	CASSRAHNEQFF	TGTGCCAGCAGCCGGGCCCACAATGAGCAGTTCTTC
NA	NA	TRBV28	TRBJ2-7	CASTPRPSYEQYF	TGTGCCAGCACCCCCCGGCCCTCCTACGAGCAGTACTTC
NA	NA	TRBV4-3	TRBJ1-3	CASSQVAVSGNTIYF	TGCGCCAGCAGCCAAGTGGCCGTCTCTGGAAACACCATATATTTT
NA	NA	TRBV10-1	TRBJ2-2	CASSGGLNTGELFF	TGCGCCAGCAGTGGAGGACTGAACACCGGGGAGCTGTTTTTT
once	NA	TRBV6-5	TRBJ2-5	CASSYSDDTSWETQYF	TGTGCCAGCAGTTACTCGGACGACACATCCTGGGAGACCCAGTACTTC
NA	NA	TRBV5-1	TRBJ1-1	CASSLASGHQNTEAFF	TGCGCCAGCAGCTTGGCCTCTGGACACCAGAACACTGAAGCTTTCTTT
once	TRBD2	TRBV15	TRBJ2-3	CATSRASFSGSTDTQYF	TGTGCCACCAGCAGAGCCTCATTTAGCGGGAGTACAGATACGCAGTATTTT
NA	NA	TRBV24-1	TRBJ2-3	CATSGVDTQYF	TGTGCCACCAGTGGAGTAGATACGCAGTATTTT
NA	NA	TRBV9	TRBJ1-5	CASSVATRDRRNQPQHF	TGTGCCAGCAGCGTAGCTACGAGGGATAGGAGAAATCAGCCCCAGCATTTT
NA	NA	TRBV6-1	TRBJ1-1	CASSEALQRLNTEAFF	TGTGCCAGCAGTGAAGCGCTTCAGAGATTGAACACTGAAGCTTTCTTT
NA	NA	TRBV4-1	TRBJ2-4	CASSQVGGRDIQYF	TGCGCCAGCAGCCAAGTGGGGGGGCGGGACATTCAGTACTTC
NA	NA	TRBV5-8	TRBJ2-5	CASSLGDPVEETQYF	TGTGCCAGCAGCTTGGGTGACCCTGTCGAAGAGACCCAGTACTTC
NA	NA	TRBV6-1	TRBJ1-2	CASSEGAAGGGYTF	TGTGCCAGCAGTGAAGGTGCGGCGGGCGGCGGGTACACCTTC
NA	NA	TRBV2	TRBJ1-3	CASSELVSSGNTIYF	TGTGCCAGCAGTGAACTAGTGAGCTCTGGAAACACCATATATTTT
NA	NA	TRBV5-6	TRBJ1-4	CASSPRGAGVEKLFF	TGTGCCAGCAGCCCCCGGGGGGCAGGGGTTGAAAAACTGTTTTTT
NA	TRBD2	TRBV7-9	TRBJ2-3	CASSLARASGFSTDTQYF	TGTGCCAGCAGCTTAGCGCGGGCTAGCGGGTTTAGCACAGATACGCAGTATTTT
NA	TRBD2	TRBV5-1	TRBJ2-1	CAGRIAGGSTYEQFF	TGCGCCGGCAGAATAGCGGGAGGGTCCACTTATGAGCAGTTCTTC
NA	NA	TRBV6-2/TRBV6-3	TRBJ2-1	CASRPSYNEQFF	TGTGCCAGCAGACCTTCCTACAATGAGCAGTTCTTC
NA	NA	TRBV5-1	TRBJ1-1	CASNGQNTEAFF	TGCGCCAGCAACGGACAGAACACTGAAGCTTTCTTT
NA	NA	TRBV5-5	TRBJ2-5	CASRTVGRLPETQYF	TGTGCCAGCAGAACCGTGGGGCGTCTTCCCGAGACCCAGTACTTC
NA	NA	TRBV7-8	TRBJ2-1	CASSLDLAGNEQFF	TGTGCCAGCAGCTTAGACCTAGCAGGCAATGAGCAGTTCTTC
NA	NA	TRBV4-2	TRBJ1-2	CASSQESTYGYTF	TGTGCCAGCAGCCAAGAATCGACCTATGGCTACACCTTC
NA	NA	TRBV29-1	TRBJ1-1	CSVEETTGITEAFF	TGCAGCGTTGAAGAGACCACCGGCATAACTGAAGCTTTCTTT
NA	TRBD1	TRBV6-2/TRBV6-3	TRBJ1-1	CASSPLRGPKNTEAFF	TGTGCCAGCAGTCCACTGAGGGGGCCGAAGAACACTGAAGCTTTCTTT
NA	NA	TRBV28	TRBJ2-7	CASSPTYNYLIYEQYF	TGTGCCAGCAGTCCAACGTATAACTATTTAATCTACGAGCAGTACTTC
NA	TRBD1	TRBV24-1	TRBJ1-1	CATQGALGTEAFF	TGTGCCACACAGGGGGCACTTGGCACTGAAGCTTTCTTT
NA	TRBD2	TRBV9	TRBJ2-7	CASSPGGTSGSYEQYF	TGTGCCAGCAGCCCGGGCGGGACTAGCGGCTCCTACGAGCAGTACTTC
NA	NA	TRBV7-9	TRBJ1-5	CASSSTRGPDQPQHF	TGTGCCAGCAGCTCAACTAGGGGTCCTGACCAGCCCCAGCATTTT
NA	NA	TRBV28	TRBJ1-4	CASSGRATNEKLFF	TGTGCCAGCTCCGGCAGGGCAACTAATGAAAAACTGTTTTTT
once	NA	TRBV24-1	TRBJ1-2	CATSAGDGSRYGYTF	TGTGCCACCAGTGCCGGGGACGGATCCAGATATGGCTACACCTTC
NA	TRBD1	TRBV7-9	TRBJ1-4	CASSLPDRGLEKLFF	TGTGCCAGCAGCTTACCGGACAGGGGGCTAGAAAAACTGTTTTTT
NA	TRBD1	TRBV15	TRBJ1-6	CATSDRDRYNSPLHF	TGTGCCACCAGCGACCGGGACAGGTATAATTCACCCCTCCACTTT
NA	NA	TRBV30	TRBJ2-1	CAWGGSSYNEQFF	TGTGCCTGGGGGGGGAGCTCCTACAATGAGCAGTTCTTC
NA	NA	TRBV6-5	TRBJ1-3	CASSQEGQIGNTIYF	TGTGCCAGCAGCCAAGAAGGACAGATAGGAAACACCATATATTTT
NA	TRBD2	TRBV10-2	TRBJ2-1	CASSEPSSGRFHEQFF	TGCGCCAGCAGTGAGCCTAGTAGCGGGAGGTTCCATGAGCAGTTCTTC
NA	TRBD1	TRBV7-9	TRBJ2-1	CASSWGDRANEQFF	TGTGCCAGCAGCTGGGGGGACAGGGCCAATGAGCAGTTCTTC
NA	NA	TRBV7-9	TRBJ1-1	CASSLPLISTEAFF	TGTGCCAGCAGCTTACCCCTCATAAGCACTGAAGCTTTCTTT